These 24 T cell receptor beta chains came from one sample sequenced in a study of blood T cells in healthy people across ages. The authors ran a second PCR of roughly 6 to 12 cycles using a sample-barcoded 5' primer and a J-beta primer mix. TCRdb itself ran the 5' RACE reads through MiXCR, one entry per CDR3 protein. The sample contains about 1.1 million distinct CDR3 sequences, around two fifths of which appear only once. The source material was blood. Source of these receptors: a man aged 18 to 30 in good health.

The chain combines TRBV5-1 with TRBJ1-2, with D unclear. The germline V gene encodes CDR1 SGHRS and CDR2 YFSETQ. This CDR3 is 14 amino acids long. Trimming took off 8 bases at V and 0 bases at J, with 14 bases between the two ends. The CDR3 region is CASSRAAPNYGYTF. The CDR3 DNA reads as TGCGCCAGTAGCCGTGCTGCGCCTAACTATGGCTACACCTTC.

V usage is TRBV27 and J usage is TRBJ1-2, with unresolved D. V was clipped by 4 bases and J by 8 bases, with 11 bases between them. From germline, CDR1 is MNHEY and CDR2 SMNVEV (reference sequence). The CDR3 loop spans 12 amino acids. The CDR3 region has the DNA TGTGCCAGCAGTTCGAGTGGAAAGGGCTACACCTTC. As protein: CASSSSGKGYTF.

The V gene is TRBV6-6, the J gene TRBJ1-1; perhaps TRBD1 as D (6 bases). Germline CDR1 and CDR2: MNHNY and SVGAGI (reference sequence). V was clipped by 5 bases and J by 6 bases, with 16 bases between them. The length of the CDR3 is 14 residues. CDR3 DNA: TGTGCCAGCAGTACCCCCGGGGGGCGGGCTGAAGCTTTCTTT. Translation: CASSTPGGRAEAFF.

This clonotype was counted a few times. The chain has TRBV28 and TRBJ2-7; 9 nucleotides align to TRBD1. J lost 7 bases, V lost 3 bases, and 10 bases had no gene match. The CDR3 has 15 amino acids. Looked up from germline, CDR1 is MDHEN and CDR2 is SYDVKM. CDR3 protein: CASSLTGGRVGEQYF. The CDR3 DNA is TGTGCCAGCAGTTTGACAGGGGGAAGAGTAGGTGAGCAGTACTTC.

In DNA form, the CDR3 reads TGTGCCAGCAGCCTGACAGGGCTAAATGGCTACACCTTC. Its protein product is CASSLTGLNGYTF. The chain couples TRBV13 to TRBJ1-2; the match to TRBD1 covers 7 bases. J gave up 6 bases and V 5 bases, and 6 bases lay outside the gene matches. The CDR3 runs to 13 residues. CDR1 is PRHDT, CDR2 FYEKMQ, per germline (reference sequence).

The CDR3: CASSVRYDSSRDTQYF. CDR3 coding DNA: TGTGCCAGCAGCGTGAGATATGACTCCTCCAGGGATACGCAGTATTTT. The gene calls are TRBV9 and TRBJ2-3; no clear D gene. Germline V gene lookup returns CDR1 SGDLS and CDR2 YYNGEE. The germline V and J ends were trimmed by 2 bases and 6 bases, with 19 bases remaining between them. CDR3 size: 16 residues.

V usage is TRBV27 and J usage is TRBJ1-1, with 7 bases fitting TRBD1. The CDR3 contains 11 residues. J lost 6 bases, V lost 8 bases, and 3 bases had no gene match. The V gene's germline CDR1 is MNHEY and CDR2 SMNVEV (reference sequence). The CDR3 loop reads CASLGQAEAFF. The DNA for the CDR3 is TGTGCCAGCTTAGGACAGGCTGAAGCTTTCTTT.

This clonotype was seen more than once but under ten times. The gene calls are TRBV3-1 and TRBJ2-3; D is uncertain. Germline V gene sequence: CDR1 LGHDT, CDR2 YNNKEL (reference sequence). This CDR3 has 14 amino acids. The V and J ends lost 0 bases and 5 bases respectively, with 9 bases between them. CDR3 nucleotides: TGTGCCAGCAGCCAAGAGCTACTGCTAGATACGCAGTATTTT. Amino acids: CASSQELLLDTQYF.

This clonotype was seen only a few times. CDR3 nucleotide sequence: TGTGCCAACGGACCCCGCTACGAGCAGTACTTC. Amino acids: CANGPRYEQYF. This chain joins TRBV10-3 and TRBJ2-7; no clear D. With 10 bases removed from V and 3 bases from J, the gap between germline ends came to 10 bases. Looked up from germline, CDR1 is ENHRY and CDR2 is SYGVKD. This CDR3 is 11 amino acids long.

The chain couples TRBV20-1 to TRBJ2-1, with a weak D call TRBD1 (6 bases). From germline, CDR1 is DFQATT and CDR2 SNEGSKA (reference sequence). This CDR3 has 17 amino acids. Trimming left V 3 bases short and J 0 bases short, with 18 bases between. CDR3 sequence: CSASERPVGGSYNEQFF. The CDR3 coding sequence is TGCAGTGCTAGCGAGCGACCTGTAGGGGGCTCCTACAATGAGCAGTTCTTC.

The CDR3 loop is CSARPRGQAYEQYF. DNA of the CDR3: TGCAGTGCTAGGCCTCGGGGACAGGCCTACGAGCAGTACTTC. The gene calls are TRBV20-1 and TRBJ2-7; 8 nucleotides match TRBD1. The CDR3 extends over 14 amino acids. Losses at the gene ends were 3 bases for V and 2 bases for J; bases not matched to a gene: 6. Germline V gene data show CDR1 as DFQATT and CDR2 as SNEGSKA (reference sequence).

The chain recombines TRBV12-3 or TRBV12-4 with TRBJ1-1; D unclear. The CDR3 is 11 amino acids. V lost 8 bases, J lost 4 bases, and 8 bases lay in between. CDR3 loop: CASLEVTEAFF. The CDR3 DNA reads as TGTGCCAGCCTGGAGGTCACTGAAGCTTTCTTT.

This clonotype was counted only a few times. The chain links TRBV10-3 to TRBJ2-1; TRBD2 matches 8 bases. The CDR3 runs to 14 residues. The V gene end was trimmed by 7 bases and the J gene end by 6 bases; junction bases not matched to a gene: 8. The germline gives CDR1 ENHRY, CDR2 SYGVKD. The CDR3 coding sequence is TGTGCCATCACCAGCGGGGGACACCCCAATGAGCAGTTCTTC. Residues: CAITSGGHPNEQFF.

The chain is built from TRBV24-1 and TRBJ2-7; a weak D match, TRBD1 (6 bases). Trimming took 4 bases from V and 7 from J, leaving 19 bases between them. This CDR3 is 15 amino acids long. Per the germline V gene, CDR1 is KGHDR and CDR2 is SFDVKD. The CDR3 region is CATSDGVRGSDEQYF. The CDR3 DNA sequence: TGTGCCACCAGTGACGGCGTGAGGGGGTCAGATGAGCAGTACTTC.

The rearrangement links TRBV9 to TRBJ1-2; 8 nucleotides line up with TRBD1. With V trimmed by 4 bases and J by 8 bases, 10 bases remained unmatched. This CDR3 is built from 14 residues. Germline values: CDR1 SGDLS, CDR2 YYNGEE. The CDR3 region is CASSPSDRDGGYTF. In DNA form, the CDR3 reads TGTGCCAGCAGCCCCTCGGACAGGGACGGCGGCTACACCTTC.

J is TRBJ2-4 and V is TRBV18; D may be TRBD1 (6 bases). Looked up from germline, CDR1 is KGHSH and CDR2 is LQKENI. The V and J ends lost 6 bases and 0 bases respectively, with 12 bases between them. CDR3 length equals 15 residues. CDR3 coding DNA: TGTGCCAGCTCGGACAGTGCCGTAGCCAAAAACATTCAGTACTTC. Protein product: CASSDSAVAKNIQYF.

The sample holds a few counts of this clonotype. The CDR3 sequence is CASSLSRTGSRGDTQYF. The DNA of the CDR3 is TGTGCCAGCAGCTTAAGCCGTACAGGGAGTCGGGGGGATACGCAGTATTTT. V usage is TRBV7-6 and J usage is TRBJ2-3; D is possibly TRBD1 or TRBD2 (6 bases each). The CDR3 runs to 17 residues. V was shortened by 2 bases and J by 6 bases, with 21 bases between the two germline ends. CDR1 is SGHVS and CDR2 is FNYEAQ in the germline V gene. Complete variable domain (other parts from reference TRBV7-6 and TRBJ2-3): GAGVSQSPRYKVTKRGQDVALRCDPISGHVSLYWYRQALGQGPEFLTYFNYEAQQDKSGLPNDRFSAERPEGSISTLTIQRTEQRDSAMYRCASSLSRTGSRGDTQYFGPGTRLTVL.

In regard to this clonotype: A much larger clone lies one base from this, so it may be a read error. The chain has TRBV27 and TRBJ1-2, with 7 bases fitting TRBD1. CDR1 is MNHEY, CDR2 SMNVEV, per germline (reference sequence). The CDR3 extends over 16 amino acids. The chain's CDR3 is CASSPGTDSSNYCYTF. The CDR3 DNA follows: TGTGCCAGCAGCCCGGGGACAGATAGTTCTAACTATTGCTACACCTTC.

The chain joins TRBV10-3 to TRBJ2-3; D might be TRBD1 (5 bases). Germline CDR1 reads ENHRY; CDR2 reads SYGVKD. V lost 4 bases and J 4 bases, leaving 12 bases between the germline ends. This CDR3 has 14 residues. The CDR3 nucleotides read TGTGCCATCAGTGCCCCCGGACACGCAGATACGCAGTATTTT. It translates to CAISAPGHADTQYF.

This clonotype showed up many times. The chain combines TRBV10-3 with TRBJ2-5; perhaps D is TRBD1 or TRBD2 (5 bases each). CDR1 and CDR2 (germline): ENHRY, SYGVKD. The CDR3 length is 15 residues. V was clipped by 3 bases and J by 2 bases, with 13 bases between them. Here the CDR3 DNA reads TGTGCCATCAGTGAAGGGACGACGCAACAAGAGACCCAGTACTTC. Residues: CAISEGTTQQETQYF.

The chain is built from TRBV14 and TRBJ1-4, with D unclear. The CDR3 consists of 16 residues. The V end was cut by 3 bases, the J end by 6 bases, with 17 bases between. Germline V CDR1 and CDR2: SGHDN, FVKESK. This chain's CDR3 is CASSQGKGFLDEKLFF. The CDR3 nucleotides are TGTGCCAGCAGCCAGGGAAAGGGTTTCCTGGATGAAAAACTGTTTTTT.

This clonotype has a count of ten or more. This chain joins TRBV27 and TRBJ2-7; the D gene could be TRBD1 or TRBD2 (5 bases each). The CDR3 has 15 residues. V lost 2 bases, J lost 0 bases, and 11 bases lay in between. CDR1 and CDR2 (germline): MNHEY, SMNVEV (reference sequence). CDR3 in DNA: TGTGCCAGCAGTTTAACGGGGCAGAACTCCTACGAGCAGTACTTC. Translating it yields CASSLTGQNSYEQYF.

This clonotype was detected a few times. This chain connects TRBV4-1 to TRBJ1-2, with D uncertain. V lost 7 bases and J 2 bases, leaving 20 bases between the germline ends. Germline CDR1 and CDR2: MGHRA and YSYEKL. The CDR3 spans 16 residues. The CDR3 sequence is CASIRDLTQTNYGYTF. CDR3 DNA: TGCGCCAGCATCCGGGATCTGACCCAAACCAACTATGGCTACACCTTC.

This chain joins TRBV6-2 or TRBV6-3 and TRBJ2-2; D gene unclear. The CDR3 runs 13 residues. In germline, CDR1 is MNHEY, CDR2 SVGEGT. The germline V and J ends were trimmed by 5 bases and 5 bases, with 9 bases remaining between them. CDR3 nucleotide sequence: TGTGCCAGCAGTGACGTCAGTACCGGGGAGCTGTTTTTT. It translates to CASSDVSTGELFF.